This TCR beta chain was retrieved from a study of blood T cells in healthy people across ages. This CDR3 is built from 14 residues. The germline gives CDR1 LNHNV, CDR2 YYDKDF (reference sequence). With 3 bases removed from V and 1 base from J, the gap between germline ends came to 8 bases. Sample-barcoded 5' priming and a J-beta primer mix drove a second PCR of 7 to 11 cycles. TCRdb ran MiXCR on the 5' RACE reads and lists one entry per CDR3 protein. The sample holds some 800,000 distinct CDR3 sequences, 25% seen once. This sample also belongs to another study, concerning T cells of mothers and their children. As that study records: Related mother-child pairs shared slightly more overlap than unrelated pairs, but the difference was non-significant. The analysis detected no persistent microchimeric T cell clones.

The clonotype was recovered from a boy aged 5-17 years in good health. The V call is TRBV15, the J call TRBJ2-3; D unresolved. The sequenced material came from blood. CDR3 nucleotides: TGTGCCACCAGCAGGGGCCCCGGCACAGATACGCAGTATTTT. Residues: CATSRGPGTDTQYF.